This TCR beta chain was recorded in a study of early T cells in non-severe SARS-CoV-2 infection. Whole-study context: Sequencing of bulk RNA from unsorted whole blood was done, without chain pairing.

Trimming removed 0 bases from V and 2 bases from J, with 14 bases in between. From germline, CDR1 is SGHAT and CDR2 FQNNGV. CDR3 length: 16 residues. On this clonotype itself: Its antigen is unknown.

Molecules of cDNA were individually given unique molecular identifiers that were attached to them. TCRdb reanalysed the 5' RACE reads using MiXCR and keeps one entry per CDR3 protein. The sample lists 90,000 to 100,000 distinct CDR3 sequences, 13% occurring once. General study results and limits: VDJdb-based matching was biased toward anti-spike CD8 responses and missed private and CD4 specificities.

The chain carries TRBV11-2 and TRBJ2-7; D remains unclear. This TCR was recovered from an adult who was a healthcare worker with PCR-confirmed SARS-CoV-2 infection or an uninfected control (not recorded which). Sequencing was carried out using whole blood. This CDR3 is CASSLEIGNFPYEQYF. The CDR3 DNA sequence: TGTGCCAGCAGCTTAGAGATAGGGAATTTCCCCTACGAGCAGTACTTC.